Many counts were recorded for the clone carrying this T cell receptor (beta chain). Its antigen is not known. This beta chain is a stray read from a library made for alpha chains; its abundance is not meaningful. The data derive from a study of spatial heterogeneity in lung cancer. Study-level background: More beta-chain than alpha-chain sequences were consistently detected. Counts of TCR transcripts in tumor regions tracked strongly with a T cell module score that came from matched bulk RNA-seq. Findings and caveats of the study: The number of expanded tumor alpha and beta chains correlated with mutation number.

Germline CDR1 and CDR2: KGHSH and LQKENI. CDR3 length: 13 residues. Unmatched junction bases numbered 3, after V lost 3 bases and J lost 4 bases. Time point in this sample: sample taken at primary tumor resection. The study sequenced unsorted whole RNA from tumor, nontumor lung or frozen PBMC. Using its own MiXCR run on the 5' RACE reads, TCRdb lists one record per CDR3 protein. The table lists some 10,000 distinct CDR3 sequences, around 6.3% of them singletons. This material consisted of lung tumor tissue, taken at surgery. The chain links TRBV18 to TRBJ2-7, with 7 bases fitting TRBD1. The receptor was derived from a male donor with early-stage non-small cell lung cancer. Written as DNA, the CDR3 is TGTGCCAGCTCACCCTTGACAGGGTACGAGCAGTACTTC. Translated: CASSPLTGYEQYF.